This T cell receptor (beta chain) was recorded in a study of T cell clonotyping in hematopoietic cell transplantation. TCRdb's copy holds only in-frame clones and misses some; the assay was immunoSEQ multiplex PCR. The sample has some 10,000 clones, 87% seen once. A word on this clone: What it binds is unknown.

Time point noted: recipient sample about 28 days before transplant, after cytoreduction. Study-level results: After transplant, recipient diversity fell while pathologically expanded clonotypes grew through day 180.

The CDR3 length is 17 residues. Per germline, CDR1 SGHRS and CDR2 YFSETQ. J gave up 0 bases and V 0 bases, and 3 bases lay outside the gene matches. The chain employs TRBV5-1 and TRBJ2-2; TRBD2 matches at 9 bases. This sample comprised peripheral blood mononuclear cells, obtained before stem cell transplant. The receptor was isolated from a woman in her 50s with chronic myeloid leukemia. Some clones in this sample may be carry-over from other donors' samples. This CDR3 reads CASSLGLAGANTGELFF. As DNA, the CDR3 is TGCGCCAGCAGCTTGGGGTTAGCGGGAGCGAACACCGGGGAGCTGTTTTTT.